This TCR beta chain was retrieved from a study of T cell responses to AZD1222 COVID-19 vaccine. CDR3 length: 17 amino acids. CDR1 and CDR2 from the germline V gene are MDHEN and SYDVKM. V dropped 6 bases and J dropped 2; count of bases not matched to a gene: 13. Generated by immunoSEQ multiplex PCR, the TCRdb table keeps only in-frame clones and is missing some. The sample gives over 65,000 clones, about 86% of which show up once; approximately 7% is in the top ten. This clone was detected only a few times. Its antigen remains unknown. Points from the study as a whole: Seropositive AZD1222 recipients at baseline numbered only 6 or 7.

The source is an adult in good health. Sequenced here: peripheral blood, sampled on day 0 of AZD1222 vaccination. V is TRBV28 and J is TRBJ2-7; 10 positions match TRBD1. CDR3 in amino acids: CASSAGQGSSFTYEQYF. DNA of the CDR3: TGTGCCAGCAGCGCGGGACAGGGGTCCTCCTTCACCTACGAGCAGTACTTC.